The 18 T cell receptor beta chains listed next were all sequenced from one sample in a study of cytomegalovirus exposure and HLA in healthy donors. PCR was performed using 60 Vbeta and 13 Jbeta primers. TCRdb's copy holds only in-frame clones and misses some; the assay was immunoSEQ multiplex PCR. The sample has under 150,000 clones; about 84% are singletons. The sample consisted of PBMCs. The receptors were gathered from a male donor in good health and CMV-seronegative.

This clone appeared a few times. This rearrangement joins TRBV7-2 to TRBJ2-3; the match to TRBD1 covers 8 bases. The CDR3 totals 16 residues. V dropped 3 bases and J dropped 1; count of bases not matched to a gene: 6. From germline, CDR1 is SGHTA and CDR2 FQGNSA. DNA of the CDR3: TGTGCCAGCAGCTTTGCCAGGGGGCTGGGCACAGATACGCAGTATTTT. Translation: CASSFARGLGTDTQYF. The full variable domain, with the rest looked up from reference TRBV7-2 and TRBJ2-3, is GAGVSQSPSNKVTEKGKDVELRCDPISGHTALYWYRQSLGQGLEFLIYFQGNSAPDKSGLPSDRFSAERTGGSVSTLTIQRTQQEDSAVYLCASSFARGLGTDTQYFGPGTRLTVL.

This rearrangement joins TRBV27 to TRBJ1-2; 9 bases fit TRBD1. From germline, CDR1 is MNHEY and CDR2 SMNVEV (reference sequence). V was clipped by 4 bases and J by 8 bases; unmatched bases: 2. This CDR3 spans 12 amino acids. Here the CDR3 reads CASSSTGGGYTF. For the CDR3, the DNA is TGTGCCAGCAGTTCAACAGGGGGCGGCTACACCTTC.

The CDR3 region is CASSLENEQYF. The CDR3 region has the DNA TGTGCCAGCAGCTTGGAGAACGAGCAGTACTTC. This chain uses TRBV5-4 with TRBJ2-5; D gene ambiguous. The last part of the DNA fits TRBJ2-7 better; the J call may be wrong. CDR3 length equals 11 residues. Germline CDR1 is SGHNT and CDR2 is YYREEE (reference sequence).

The V and J genes are TRBV5-1 and TRBJ1-5, with D possibly matching TRBD1 (6 bases). The ends were cut back, 2 bases at V and 1 base at J, with 7 bases in the middle. CDR1 SGHRS and CDR2 YFSETQ come from the germline V gene. CDR3 length: 14 amino acids. The CDR3 DNA sequence: TGCGCCAGCAGCTTAGGGGGAAGCAATCAGCCCCAGCATTTT. It encodes CASSLGGSNQPQHF.

The chain recombines TRBV25-1 with TRBJ2-3; 12 bases line up with TRBD2. The CDR3 has 17 residues. Per germline, CDR1 MGHDK and CDR2 SYGVNS. The V segment lost 0 bases and the J segment 5 bases; nucleotides outside the gene matches: 6. The CDR3 DNA sequence: TGTGCCAGCAGTGAATATTACCCTAGCGGGAGGGTAGATACGCAGTATTTT. The encoded protein is CASSEYYPSGRVDTQYF.

CDR3: CASSVEPGQISYGYTF. The CDR3 bases are TGTGCCAGCAGCGTCGAACCGGGACAAATATCCTATGGCTACACCTTC. V usage is TRBV7-9 and J usage is TRBJ1-2; tentatively, D is TRBD1 (6 bases). The ends were cut back, 5 bases at V and 4 bases at J, with 20 bases in the middle. This CDR3 spans 16 amino acids. Germline V gene sequence: CDR1 SEHNR, CDR2 FQNEAQ (reference sequence). Complete variable domain (other parts from reference TRBV7-9 and TRBJ1-2): DTGVSQNPRHKITKRGQNVTFRCDPISEHNRLYWYRQTLGQGPEFLTYFQNEAQLEKSRLLSDRFSAERPKGSFSTLEIQRTEQGDSAMYLCASSVEPGQISYGYTFGSGTRLTVV.

V usage is TRBV6-1 and J usage is TRBJ1-3; 7 nucleotides align to TRBD1. CDR3 length: 15 amino acids. V dropped 2 bases and J dropped 1; count of bases not matched to a gene: 2. Germline V gives CDR1 MNHNS, CDR2 SASEGT. The CDR3: CASSEMTGSGNTIYF. The CDR3 nucleotides are TGTGCCAGCAGTGAAATGACAGGGTCTGGAAACACCATATATTTT.

The chain is built from TRBV7-2 and TRBJ2-5; 15 bases are a match to TRBD2. The CDR3 runs 18 residues. Trimming at V came to 4 bases and at J to 5 bases, leaving 11 bases not matched to a gene. Germline-derived CDR1 and CDR2 are SGHTA and FQGNSA. The CDR3 spells CASSSGLAGGPLGETQYF. The CDR3 DNA follows: TGTGCCAGCAGCTCCGGACTAGCGGGAGGGCCTTTGGGGGAGACCCAGTACTTC. The full variable domain, with the rest looked up from reference TRBV7-2 and TRBJ2-5, is GAGVSQSPSNKVTEKGKDVELRCDPISGHTALYWYRQSLGQGLEFLIYFQGNSAPDKSGLPSDRFSAERTGGSVSTLTIQRTQQEDSAVYLCASSSGLAGGPLGETQYFGPGTRLLVL.

This chain joins TRBV4-2 and TRBJ1-5; D remains unclear. This CDR3 has 16 residues. CDR1 is LGHNA, CDR2 YNFKEQ, per germline. V was trimmed by 0 bases and J by 2 bases, leaving 11 bases between them. CDR3 amino acids: CASSQEFPSRNQPQHF. CDR3 nucleotides: TGTGCCAGCAGCCAAGAATTTCCGAGTCGCAATCAGCCCCAGCATTTT.

The chain couples TRBV29-1 to TRBJ2-2; D perhaps matches TRBD1 (6 bases). Germline loops: CDR1 SQVTM, CDR2 ANQGSEA. The ends were cut back, 6 bases at V and 1 base at J, with 9 bases in the middle. The CDR3 loop spans 13 amino acids. The CDR3 DNA is TGCAGCGTCCTACAGGGGAACACCGGGGAGCTGTTTTTT. It encodes CSVLQGNTGELFF.

This rearrangement joins TRBV25-1 to TRBJ1-1; D is ambiguous. V was clipped by 4 bases and J by 0 bases, with 18 bases between them. Per germline, CDR1 MGHDK and CDR2 SYGVNS. The CDR3 consists of 17 residues. The CDR3 DNA reads TGTGCCAGCAGTGCGGAGGGAGTAAAGTCCCTGAACACTGAAGCTTTCTTT. This gives the protein CASSAEGVKSLNTEAFF. The variable domain in full, with the rest retrieved from reference TRBV25-1 and TRBJ1-1, is EADIYQTPRYLVIGTGKKITLECSQTMGHDKMYWYQQDPGMELHLIHYSYGVNSTEKGDLSSESTVSRIRTEHFPLTLESARPSHTSQYLCASSAEGVKSLNTEAFFGQGTRLTVV.

This clone appeared a few times. J is TRBJ1-2 and V is TRBV29-1; possible D gene TRBD1, 6 bases. Germline CDR1 SQVTM, CDR2 ANQGSEA. V shed 4 bases and J shed 2 bases, with 11 bases lying between them. This CDR3 has 13 residues. Written as DNA, the CDR3 is TGCAGCGTTGCGGGACAAGAGAACTATGGCTACACCTTC. Translating gives CSVAGQENYGYTF. Together with reference TRBV29-1 and TRBJ1-2, the CDR3 gives the full variable domain: SAVISQKPSRDICQRGTSLTIQCQVDSQVTMMFWYRQQPGQSLTLIATANQGSEATYESGFVIDKFPISRPNLTFSTLTVSNMSPEDSSIYLCSVAGQENYGYTFGSGTRLTVV.

This rearrangement joins TRBV18 to TRBJ1-5; the match to TRBD1 covers 11 bases. The germline V gene has CDR1 KGHSH and CDR2 LQKENI. This CDR3 comprises 14 residues. After removal of 8 bases from V and 10 bases from J, the junction contained 10 bases not matched to a gene. The CDR3 region has the DNA TGTGCCAGCGCGGCGTGGGACAGGGGGTCCCCCCAGCATTTT. It yields the protein CASAAWDRGSPQHF.

V is TRBV15 and J is TRBJ1-1; D is perhaps TRBD1 (5 bases). The CDR3 totals 15 residues. Germline V gene data show CDR1 as LNHNV and CDR2 as YYDKDF (reference sequence). Trimming removed 3 bases from V and 4 bases from J, with 15 bases in between. This CDR3 reads CATSSGAGLVTEAFF. In nucleotides, the CDR3 is TGTGCCACCAGCAGTGGGGCAGGCCTGGTCACTGAAGCTTTCTTT.

CDR3: CASSLYRTGVGGNTIYF. In DNA, the CDR3 is TGTGCCAGCAGCTTATATAGGACAGGGGTAGGAGGAAACACCATATATTTT. V and J are TRBV7-2 and TRBJ1-3, with 9 positions matching TRBD1. The CDR3 contains 17 residues. Germline lookup yields CDR1 SGHTA and CDR2 FQGNSA. V lost 2 bases, J lost 4 bases, and 9 bases stayed unmatched.

This clone was detected once. The gene calls are TRBV7-2 and TRBJ1-6; TRBD1 is a possible D gene (6 bases). Trimming pared 7 bases from V and 7 bases from J, leaving 17 bases between. The germline V gene has CDR1 SGHTA and CDR2 FQGNSA. This CDR3 has 15 residues. The chain's CDR3 is CASNPGGGGNSPLHF. The CDR3 coding sequence is TGTGCCAGCAACCCCGGGGGGGGCGGAAATTCACCCCTCCACTTT.

V is TRBV15 and J is TRBJ2-5; TRBD2 is a possible D gene (5 bases). Germline V gene lookup returns CDR1 LNHNV and CDR2 YYDKDF (reference sequence). This CDR3 contains 14 residues. V was trimmed by 8 bases and J by 3 bases, leaving 16 bases between them. The chain's CDR3 is CATSSDYSEETQYF. CDR3 sequence (DNA): TGTGCCACCTCGTCGGATTATAGCGAAGAGACCCAGTACTTC.

The J gene is TRBJ2-1, the V gene TRBV19; 13 bases match TRBD2. The CDR3 length is 18 residues. Germline V gene sequence: CDR1 LNHDA, CDR2 SQIVND (reference sequence). V shed 5 bases, J shed 4 bases, and the junction held 11 bases outside the gene matches. The CDR3 spells CASSPKTSGGPNYNEQFF. The CDR3 bases are TGTGCCAGTAGTCCTAAGACTAGCGGGGGGCCAAATTACAATGAGCAGTTCTTC.